These 20 T cell receptor beta chains were all obtained from the same sample, sequenced in a study of PD-L1 blockade in urothelial cancer. Regarding time point: pretreatment peripheral blood. TCRdb's table, derived via immunoSEQ multiplex PCR, lists solely in-frame clones and lacks some. The table has about 39,000 clones, approximately 91% seen once; the top ten hold about 11%. The source material was PBMCs, sampled around atezolizumab (anti-PD-L1) treatment. These TCRs come from a woman in her sixties with urothelial cancer.

The CDR3 DNA reads TGTGCCAGCAGCTTGGGTAGCGGTAAAGAGACCCAGTACTTC. Residues: CASSLGSGKETQYF. The genes are TRBV5-5 and TRBJ2-5, with D possibly TRBD2 on 6 matching bases. V was trimmed by 0 bases and J by 3 bases, leaving 9 bases between them. The length of the CDR3 is 14 residues. CDR1 is SGHKS, CDR2 YYEKEE, per germline (reference sequence). Combining the CDR3 with reference TRBV5-5 and TRBJ2-5 gives the whole variable domain DAGVTQSPTHLIKTRGQQVTLRCSPISGHKSVSWYQQVLGQGPQFIFQYYEKEERGRGNFPDRFSARQFPNYSSELNVNALLLGDSALYLCASSLGSGKETQYFGPGTRLLVL.

The chain uses TRBV10-3 and TRBJ2-7, with 7 bases matching TRBD1. The ends lost 10 bases at V and 1 base at J; junction bases unmatched: 10. Germline V gene data show CDR1 as ENHRY and CDR2 as SYGVKD. The CDR3 has 14 amino acids. DNA of the CDR3: TGTGCCAGTACCCCCTTGACAGGGTCCTACGAGCAGTACTTC. Amino acid sequence: CASTPLTGSYEQYF.

The gene calls are TRBV30 and TRBJ1-3; 8 nucleotides line up with TRBD1. V was pared by 2 bases and J by 5 bases, with 5 bases of the junction left unmatched. CDR1 is GTSNPN, CDR2 SVGIG, per germline (reference sequence). The CDR3 consists of 14 residues. DNA of the CDR3: TGTGCCTGGAGTCGACAGGGGTGGCGAAACACCATATATTTT. This translates into CAWSRQGWRNTIYF.

The chain recombines TRBV20-1 with TRBJ1-1; no clear D. This CDR3 is 9 amino acids long. The germline gives CDR1 DFQATT, CDR2 SNEGSKA (reference sequence). V lost 1 base, J lost 11 bases, and 5 bases lay in between. CDR3 sequence reads: CSARGAAFF. As DNA, the CDR3 is TGCAGTGCTAGAGGGGCGGCTTTCTTT.

This chain links TRBV2 with TRBJ1-3; 10 positions match TRBD1. Germline values: CDR1 SNHLY, CDR2 FYNNEI. V dropped 6 bases and J dropped 5; count of bases not matched to a gene: 7. This CDR3 comprises 15 residues. The chain's CDR3 is CASSADRGLRNTIYF. The DNA for the CDR3 is TGTGCCAGCAGCGCCGACAGGGGGCTGAGAAACACCATATATTTT.

V and J are TRBV7-3 and TRBJ2-1, with 8 bases lining up with TRBD2. Germline CDR1 and CDR2: SGHTA and FQGTGA. This CDR3 has 14 residues. With V trimmed by 2 bases and J by 6 bases, 3 bases remained unmatched. The CDR3 loop reads CASSLAGGVNEQFF. The CDR3 DNA reads TGTGCCAGCAGCTTAGCGGGGGGAGTCAATGAGCAGTTCTTC.

The chain employs TRBV5-1 and TRBJ2-7, with 14 bases lining up with TRBD2. In germline, CDR1 is SGHRS, CDR2 YFSETQ. The CDR3 contains 18 residues. The V and J ends lost 0 bases and 3 bases, in that order; junction bases with no gene match: 8. The CDR3 reads CASSLAGLAGEEDYEQYF. The CDR3 coding sequence is TGCGCCAGCAGCTTGGCGGGACTAGCGGGAGAGGAAGACTACGAGCAGTACTTC.

The CDR3 here is CASSLAQGQETQYF. The CDR3 coding sequence is TGCGCCAGCAGCTTGGCGCAGGGACAAGAGACCCAGTACTTC. This chain uses TRBV5-1 with TRBJ2-5, with a possible D match to TRBD1 (5 bases). V shed 0 bases and J shed 2 bases, with 8 bases lying between them. This CDR3 contains 14 residues. Germline V gives CDR1 SGHRS, CDR2 YFSETQ.

The rearrangement uses TRBV27 and TRBJ1-2; possibly TRBD1 for D (6 bases). CDR3 size: 14 residues. Germline V gene sequence: CDR1 MNHEY, CDR2 SMNVEV (reference sequence). V was trimmed by 6 bases and J by 8 bases, leaving 19 bases between them. CDR3 in amino acids: CASSLPGGFWGYTF. The CDR3 nucleotides read TGTGCCAGCAGCCTTCCTGGGGGCTTCTGGGGCTACACCTTC.

CDR3 loop: CASSVGTSGPEGNEQFF. CDR3 nucleotides: TGTGCCAGCAGCGTAGGGACTAGCGGACCCGAGGGGAATGAGCAGTTCTTC. This chain links TRBV9 with TRBJ2-1; 10 bases align to TRBD2. V trimming: 0 bases; J trimming: 7 bases; junction bases outside the gene matches: 10. The CDR3 extends over 17 amino acids. Germline-derived CDR1 and CDR2 are SGDLS and YYNGEE.

V usage is TRBV27 and J usage is TRBJ1-2; D not resolved. CDR1 and CDR2 (germline): MNHEY, SMNVEV (reference sequence). Trimming stripped 8 bases from V and 0 bases from J, with 10 bases between. The length of the CDR3 is 13 residues. CDR3 sequence: CASGSTSNYGYTF. The CDR3, as DNA: TGTGCCAGCGGCAGTACGTCTAACTATGGCTACACCTTC.

This rearrangement joins TRBV5-1 to TRBJ2-7, with 12 bases matching TRBD2. With 4 bases clipped from V and 6 bases from J, the junction kept 8 bases outside the gene matches. The length of the CDR3 is 15 residues. Germline V gene sequence: CDR1 SGHRS, CDR2 YFSETQ. CDR3 sequence: CASSGSSGRVSEQYF. As DNA, the CDR3 is TGCGCCAGCAGCGGGTCTAGCGGGAGGGTAAGCGAGCAGTACTTC.

J is TRBJ2-3 and V is TRBV6-1; 11 bases agree with TRBD2. Trimming at V came to 2 bases and at J to 2 bases, leaving 12 bases not matched to a gene. CDR3 length equals 19 residues. The V gene's germline CDR1 is MNHNS and CDR2 SASEGT. The CDR3 DNA reads as TGTGCCAGCAGTGAAAGTAGCGGGAGGGCCCGTCACATCACAGATACGCAGTATTTT. It encodes CASSESSGRARHITDTQYF.

The V gene is TRBV9, the J gene TRBJ2-1; tentative D call: TRBD2 (5 bases). Between the trimmed V and J ends, which lost 4 bases and 7 bases, there was a span of 12 bases. In germline, CDR1 is SGDLS, CDR2 YYNGEE. This CDR3 has 13 amino acids. Here the CDR3 DNA reads TGTGCCAGCAGCCTTAGCGACAATAATGAGCAGTTCTTC. This encodes CASSLSDNNEQFF.

The gene calls are TRBV6-5 and TRBJ2-3, with D perhaps TRBD1 (6 bases). The CDR3 extends over 14 amino acids. Germline V gene sequence: CDR1 MNHEY, CDR2 SVGAGI. Trimming pared 6 bases from V and 6 bases from J, leaving 16 bases between. The CDR3 nucleotides are TGTGCCAGCAGGTCCTCGGACAGTGGGGATACGCAGTATTTT. It is translated as CASRSSDSGDTQYF.

This chain links TRBV4-1 with TRBJ2-3; the match to TRBD2 covers 10 bases. Per the germline V gene, CDR1 is MGHRA and CDR2 is YSYEKL. With V trimmed by 3 bases and J by 0 bases, 6 bases remained unmatched. The CDR3 consists of 17 residues. The CDR3 nucleotides are TGCGCCAGCAGCCAGAGCGGGAGGGGGAGTAGCACAGATACGCAGTATTTT. Translating it yields CASSQSGRGSSTDTQYF.

The J gene is TRBJ1-3, the V gene TRBV5-1, with 10 bases fitting TRBD1. CDR3 length: 14 residues. Unmatched junction bases numbered 0, after V lost 3 bases and J lost 3 bases. Germline assignment: CDR1 SGHRS and CDR2 YFSETQ. Here the CDR3 DNA reads TGCGCCAGCAGCTGGACAGGGGGTGGAAACACCATATATTTT. It is translated as CASSWTGGGNTIYF.

The chain couples TRBV7-6 to TRBJ2-3, with unresolved D. CDR3 length equals 14 residues. Trimming left V 1 base short and J 0 bases short, with 5 bases between. Per germline, CDR1 SGHVS and CDR2 FNYEAQ. As DNA, the CDR3 is TGTGCCAGCAGCTTAGGTCTTAGCACAGATACGCAGTATTTT. Translating it yields CASSLGLSTDTQYF.

The chain is built from TRBV28 and TRBJ2-7; 9 bases align to TRBD1. This CDR3 is 15 amino acids long. The germline V gene has CDR1 MDHEN and CDR2 SYDVKM. Trimming took 6 bases from V and 6 from J; bases not matched to a gene: 12. In DNA, the CDR3 is TGTGCCAGCAGCACCTCCGGGACAGGGTTACGCGAGCAGTACTTC. This sequence encodes CASSTSGTGLREQYF. Based on the CDR3 plus reference TRBV28 and TRBJ2-7, the full variable domain is DVKVTQSSRYLVKRTGEKVFLECVQDMDHENMFWYRQDPGLGLRLIYFSYDVKMKEKGDIPEGYSVSREKKERFSLILESASTNQTSMYLCASSTSGTGLREQYFGPGTRLTVT.

The CDR3 DNA is TGTGCCAGCACCGCGACTAGCGCCACCGGGGAGCTGTTTTTT. Translated: CASTATSATGELFF. V gene TRBV5-4 combines with J gene TRBJ2-2; 8 nucleotides align to TRBD2. CDR1 is SGHNT and CDR2 is YYREEE in the germline V gene (reference sequence). After removal of 6 bases from V and 4 bases from J, the junction contained 5 bases not matched to a gene. The CDR3 consists of 14 residues.